The rows below give T cell receptor beta chains drawn from one sample of a study of blood T cell repertoires in COVID-19. The data were produced by immunoSEQ multiplex PCR, yet TCRdb's version contains in-frame clones alone and is incomplete. The profile shows about 100,000 clones, 75% to 85% of them singletons. Input material: peripheral blood. The origin of the receptors is a man older than 75 with COVID-19, enrolled during active disease. CDR3s include the opening cysteine and the closing phenylalanine or tryptophan. The D gene is left open where the match is weak. For some rows the clone size is stated as once, few or many, or as a class when expanded; others skip it.

V gene	clone size	J gene	D gene	CDR3 DNA	CDR3 protein
TRBV7-9	once	TRBJ1-4	-	TGTGCCAGCAGCTCGACAGAGATCACAACTAATGAAAAACTGTTTTTT	CASSSTEITTNEKLFF
TRBV7-8	many	TRBJ2-1	-	TGTGCCAGCAGCCCTTCCTGGACAGACAGGTCCTACAATGAGCAGTTCTTC	CASSPSWTDRSYNEQFF
TRBV4-2	-	TRBJ2-3	TRBD2	TGTGCCAGCAGCCAAGATGGGGCTAGCGGGGGCAGCACAGATACGCAGTATTTT	CASSQDGASGGSTDTQYF
TRBV9	-	TRBJ2-3	-	TGTGCCAGCAGCCTCTCTAGCGCCTCGACAGATACGCAGTATTTT	CASSLSSASTDTQYF
TRBV5-1	-	TRBJ1-6	TRBD1	TGCGCCAGCAGCCCACCGGGACAGGGCGGTTCACCCCTCCACTTT	CASSPPGQGGSPLHF
TRBV7-9	-	TRBJ1-1	TRBD1	TGTGCCAGCAGGCGGACAGGGGACACTGAAGCTTTCTTT	CASRRTGDTEAFF
TRBV7-3	-	TRBJ2-7	-	TGTGCCAGCAGCTTGACGGACTCAAGCGAGCAGTACTTC	CASSLTDSSEQYF
TRBV28	-	TRBJ1-2	TRBD1	TGTGCCAGCACCCCTATCGGACAGGTGGCCCTTGTGTATGGCTACACCTTC	CASTPIGQVALVYGYTF
TRBV2	-	TRBJ2-1	TRBD2	TGTGCCAGCAGTGAAGTAGGACTAGCTGGCAATGAGCAGTTCTTC	CASSEVGLAGNEQFF
TRBV20-1	-	TRBJ1-5	TRBD1	TGCAGTGTTAGTAACAGGGGTAGCAATCAGCCCCAGCATTTT	CSVSNRGSNQPQHF
TRBV6-5	-	TRBJ1-2	-	TGTGCCAGCAGCCGGACAGCGTATGGCTACACCTTC	CASSRTAYGYTF
TRBV10-3	-	TRBJ2-5	-	TGTGCCATCAGTGCTGTCGAGGAGACCCAGTACTTC	CAISAVEETQYF
TRBV5-4	few	TRBJ1-1	TRBD1	TGTGCCAGCAGCTGGCCGGGACAGCTGAACACTGAAGCTTTCTTT	CASSWPGQLNTEAFF
TRBV6-5	-	TRBJ2-3	TRBD1	TGTGCCAGCAGTTTGGACAGGGTGGCCTCAGATACGCAGTATTTT	CASSLDRVASDTQYF
TRBV6-6	-	TRBJ2-5	TRBD1	TGTGCCAGCAGTTACTTCGGACAGGGGACTGAGACCCAGTACTTC	CASSYFGQGTETQYF
TRBV10-2	once	TRBJ1-1	TRBD1	TGCGCCAGCAGAGGTGGAGGGGGCTCGGGCACTGAAGCTTTCTTT	CASRGGGGSGTEAFF
TRBV19	-	TRBJ2-3	TRBD1	TGTGCCAGTAGTATAGAGACAGGGGTTACAGATACGCAGTATTTT	CASSIETGVTDTQYF
TRBV10-3	-	TRBJ2-2	-	TGTGCCATCAGTGAGAGCAGGGGCGGGGAGCTGTTTTTT	CAISESRGGELFF
TRBV5-6	-	TRBJ2-5	TRBD1	TGTGCCAGCAGCTTAAGGACAGGTTCTAGGAAGACCCAGTACTTC	CASSLRTGSRKTQYF
TRBV11-1	-	TRBJ2-1	-	TGTGCCAGCAGCTCACAGTCGGTCTACAATGAGCAGTTCTTC	CASSSQSVYNEQFF
TRBV29-1	-	TRBJ2-7	-	TGCAGCGTTGAAGCAAATGCAGAGAGGGAATTC	CSVEANAEREF
TRBV25-1	-	TRBJ1-6	-	TGTGCCAGCAACGGGTATAATTCACCCCTCCACTTT	CASNGYNSPLHF
TRBV6-6	-	TRBJ2-7	-	TGTGCCAGCAGTCAAACAGGGTTCGGCGAGCAGTACTTC	CASSQTGFGEQYF
TRBV25-1	-	TRBJ2-7	-	TGTGCCAGCAGTGATCGCGGGGGCACAAGGAGCTCCTACGAGCAGTACTTC	CASSDRGGTRSSYEQYF
TRBV27	-	TRBJ2-5	TRBD2	TGTGCCAGCAGTGCGGTTTATAGCGGTGTTAGCGGGGTGGAGACCCAGTACTTC	CASSAVYSGVSGVETQYF
TRBV15	-	TRBJ1-5	TRBD1	TGTGCCACCAGCACCCGGGACAGTTATAGCAATCAGCCCCAGCATTTT	CATSTRDSYSNQPQHF
TRBV25-1	-	TRBJ1-2	TRBD1	TGTGCCAGCGGGGACAGGGTTGGTAATGGCTACACCTTC	CASGDRVGNGYTF
TRBV7-9	-	TRBJ1-2	-	TGTGCCAGCAGCGTAACGACAGGTGTTAGGTTCTATGGCTACACCTTC	CASSVTTGVRFYGYTF
TRBV27	-	TRBJ1-1	-	TGTGCCAGCAGTTTATCGATCGGGGTAACAAACACTGAAGCTTTCTTT	CASSLSIGVTNTEAFF
TRBV19	-	TRBJ2-5	-	TGTGCCAGTAGTATAGATACGGAGGAGACCCAGTACTTC	CASSIDTEETQYF
TRBV5-4	-	TRBJ1-1	TRBD1	TGTGCCAGCAGCCCCGAGACAGGGAGCACTGAAGCTTTCTTT	CASSPETGSTEAFF
TRBV12-3/TRBV12-4	-	TRBJ1-2	-	TGTGCCAGCAGCCTTTTAGGGAGGGATGGCTACACCTTC	CASSLLGRDGYTF
TRBV19	-	TRBJ1-1	-	TGTGCCAGTAGTCTAGAACAGGGATTAGGGACTGAAGCTTTCTTT	CASSLEQGLGTEAFF
TRBV6-5	-	TRBJ1-6	-	TGTGCCAGCAGTTACCACAGGGTCGACTCACCCCTCCACTTT	CASSYHRVDSPLHF
TRBV7-5	-	TRBJ2-7	-	TGTGTCAGAAGCTTAGCAGTAGGGGACAGGGGAGCCTGCGAGCAGTACTTC	CVRSLAVGDRGACEQYF
TRBV5-1	-	TRBJ2-7	TRBD1	TGCGCCAGCAGCCTAGGGACAGGCGACTTTTACGAGCAGTACTTC	CASSLGTGDFYEQYF
TRBV11-2	-	TRBJ2-5	-	TGTGCCAGCAGCTGGACAGATTACAATCCCCAAGAGACCCAGTACTTC	CASSWTDYNPQETQYF
TRBV5-1	-	TRBJ2-1	TRBD2	TGCGCCAGCAGCCGGGTAGCGGGGTCCCCTCCTAATGAGCAGTTCTTC	CASSRVAGSPPNEQFF
TRBV11-3	-	TRBJ2-1	TRBD1	TGTGCCAGCAGTCACCGGGACAGGGGGGACAATGAGCAGTTCTTC	CASSHRDRGDNEQFF
TRBV5-1	-	TRBJ1-1	-	TGCGCCAGCAGCTATAACTTGAACACTGAAGCTTTCTTT	CASSYNLNTEAFF
TRBV28	-	TRBJ2-5	TRBD2	TGTGCCAGCAGATCTAACCGACTAGCGGTCCAAGAGACCCAGTACTTC	CASRSNRLAVQETQYF
TRBV6-1	-	TRBJ2-7	TRBD2	TGTGCCAGCAGTGAATTTACTAGCGGGGTGCCGTCCTACGAGCAGTACTTC	CASSEFTSGVPSYEQYF
TRBV7-8	-	TRBJ2-5	TRBD1	TGTGCCAGCAGCTTAGGATATGGGACAGCCTTTCAAGAGACCCAGTACTTC	CASSLGYGTAFQETQYF
TRBV11-2	-	TRBJ1-2	-	TGTGCCAGCAGCCCACTCGGGGGGACGGCTTATGGCTACACCTTC	CASSPLGGTAYGYTF
TRBV20-1	-	TRBJ2-7	TRBD1	TGCAGTGCTACGGACAGGTACGAGCAGTACTTC	CSATDRYEQYF
TRBV7-2	-	TRBJ2-7	-	TGTGCCAGCAGCTTCGCGGGAAGTTACGAGCAGTACTTC	CASSFAGSYEQYF
TRBV5-1	once	TRBJ1-1	-	TGCGCCAGCAGCTTGGATCCGGGGTATGAAGCTTTCTTT	CASSLDPGYEAFF
TRBV7-2	-	TRBJ2-5	-	TGTGCCAGCAGCTTAAGGGGAAGCGGGTTGCAAGAGACCCAGTACTTC	CASSLRGSGLQETQYF
TRBV28	-	TRBJ2-7	TRBD1	TGTGCCAGCAGTCCCCGGACAGGGAGCTACGAGCAGTACTTC	CASSPRTGSYEQYF
TRBV7-6	-	TRBJ1-3	-	TGTGCCAGCAGTCGGGGGGTTCGGGGGAACTCGAGAAACACCATATATTTT	CASSRGVRGNSRNTIYF
TRBV2	once	TRBJ2-5	TRBD2	TGTGCCAGCAGGGCCGGGACGGGAGGGACGGAGACCCAGTACTTC	CASRAGTGGTETQYF
TRBV7-8	-	TRBJ1-4	-	TGTGCCAGCAGCTTACGGGGGTCAGGGTGGGGTGAAAAACTGTTTTTT	CASSLRGSGWGEKLFF
TRBV19	-	TRBJ2-1	TRBD2	TGTGCCAGTGCCGGGACTAGCGGGCCCTCTGGGGATGAGCAGTTCTTC	CASAGTSGPSGDEQFF
TRBV2	-	TRBJ1-5	-	TGTGCCAGCAGTGAACGGTCAGGGGGCAATCAGCCCCAGCATTTT	CASSERSGGNQPQHF
TRBV15	few	TRBJ1-2	-	TGTGCCACCAGCAGAGACCGACACTTCGCCAACTATGGCTACACCTTC	CATSRDRHFANYGYTF
TRBV30	once	TRBJ1-3	-	TGTGCCTGGAGTGTAAATGGAGCAGGGTCTGGAAACACCATATATTTT	CAWSVNGAGSGNTIYF
TRBV10-3	-	TRBJ2-3	TRBD2	TGTGCCATCAGTGGGCTCCCTACTAGCGGAACCGCAGATACGCAGTATTTT	CAISGLPTSGTADTQYF
TRBV28	-	TRBJ2-6	-	TGTGCCAGCAGTTCAACGGGAACGGGGGCCAACGTCCTGACTTTC	CASSSTGTGANVLTF